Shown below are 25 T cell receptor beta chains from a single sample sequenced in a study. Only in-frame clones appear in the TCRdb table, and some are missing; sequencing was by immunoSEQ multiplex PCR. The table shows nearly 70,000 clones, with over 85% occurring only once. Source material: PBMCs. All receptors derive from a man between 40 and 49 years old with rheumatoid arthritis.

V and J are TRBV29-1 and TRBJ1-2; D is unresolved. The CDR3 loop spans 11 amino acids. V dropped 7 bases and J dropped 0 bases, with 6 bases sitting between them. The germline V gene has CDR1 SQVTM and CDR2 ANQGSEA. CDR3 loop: CSGTTNYGYTF. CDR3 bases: TGCAGCGGGACCACTAACTATGGCTACACCTTC.

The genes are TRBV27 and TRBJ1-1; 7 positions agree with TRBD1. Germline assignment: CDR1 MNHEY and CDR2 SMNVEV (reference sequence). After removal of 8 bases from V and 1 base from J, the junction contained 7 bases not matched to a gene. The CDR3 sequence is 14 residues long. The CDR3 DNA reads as TGTGCCAGCTCCTCTGACAGGGCGAACACTGAAGCTTTCTTT. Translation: CASSSDRANTEAFF.

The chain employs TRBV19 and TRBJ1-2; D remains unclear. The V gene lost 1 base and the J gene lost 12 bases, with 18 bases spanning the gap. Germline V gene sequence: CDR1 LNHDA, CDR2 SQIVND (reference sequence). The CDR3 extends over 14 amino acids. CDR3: CASSIGVIDGVNTF. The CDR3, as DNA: TGTGCCAGTAGTATAGGGGTAATTGATGGGGTCAACACCTTC.

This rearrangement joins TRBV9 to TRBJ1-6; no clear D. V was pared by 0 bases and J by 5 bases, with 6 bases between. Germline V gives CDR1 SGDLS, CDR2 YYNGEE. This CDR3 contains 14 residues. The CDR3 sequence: CASSVGADNSPLHF. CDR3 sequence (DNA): TGTGCCAGCAGCGTAGGGGCAGATAATTCACCCCTCCACTTT.

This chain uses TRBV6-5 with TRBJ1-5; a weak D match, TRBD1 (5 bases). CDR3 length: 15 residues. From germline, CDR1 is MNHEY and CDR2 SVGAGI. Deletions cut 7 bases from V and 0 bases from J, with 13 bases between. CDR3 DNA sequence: TGTGCCAGCAAACATTCGGGGGATAGCAATCAGCCCCAGCATTTT. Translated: CASKHSGDSNQPQHF.

CDR3: CASSVGLGGIQPQHF. CDR3 sequence (DNA): TGTGCCAGCAGCGTAGGCCTAGGGGGAATCCAGCCCCAGCATTTT. This chain connects TRBV9 to TRBJ1-5; maybe TRBD1 (6 bases). The CDR3 is 15 amino acids. V was shortened by 0 bases and J by 7 bases, with 14 bases between the two germline ends. Germline V gene lookup returns CDR1 SGDLS and CDR2 YYNGEE.

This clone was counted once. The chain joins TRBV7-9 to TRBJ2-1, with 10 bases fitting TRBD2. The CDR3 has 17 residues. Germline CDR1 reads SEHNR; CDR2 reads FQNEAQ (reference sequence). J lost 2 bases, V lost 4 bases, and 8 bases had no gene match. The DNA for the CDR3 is TGTGCCAGCAGCTCCACCGGGACTAGCGTTACCTACAATGAGCAGTTCTTC. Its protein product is CASSSTGTSVTYNEQFF.

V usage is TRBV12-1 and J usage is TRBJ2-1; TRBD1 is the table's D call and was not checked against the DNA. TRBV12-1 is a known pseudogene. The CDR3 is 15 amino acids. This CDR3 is CASSFGGTVYNEQFF. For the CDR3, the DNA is TGTGCCAGCAGCTTTGGTGGGACAGTCTACAATGAGCAGTTCTTC.

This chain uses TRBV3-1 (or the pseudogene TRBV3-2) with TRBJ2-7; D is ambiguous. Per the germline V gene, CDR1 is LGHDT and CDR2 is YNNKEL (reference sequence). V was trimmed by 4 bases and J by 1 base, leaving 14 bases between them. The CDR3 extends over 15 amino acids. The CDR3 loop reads CASSPLLAESYEQYF. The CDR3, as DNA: TGTGCCAGCAGCCCCCTGCTTGCAGAGTCCTACGAGCAGTACTTC.

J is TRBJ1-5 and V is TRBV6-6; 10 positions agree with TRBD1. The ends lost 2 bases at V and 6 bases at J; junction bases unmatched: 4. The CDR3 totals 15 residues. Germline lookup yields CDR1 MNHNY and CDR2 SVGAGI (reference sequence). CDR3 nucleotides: TGTGCCAGCAGTTACGGGACAGGGGATGGTCAGCCCCAGCATTTT. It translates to CASSYGTGDGQPQHF.

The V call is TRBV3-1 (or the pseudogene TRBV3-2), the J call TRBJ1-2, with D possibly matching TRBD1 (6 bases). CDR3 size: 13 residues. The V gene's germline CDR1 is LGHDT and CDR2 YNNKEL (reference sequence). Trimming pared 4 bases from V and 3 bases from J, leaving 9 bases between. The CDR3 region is CASSRKGDYGYTF. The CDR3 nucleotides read TGTGCCAGCAGCCGCAAGGGGGACTATGGCTACACCTTC.

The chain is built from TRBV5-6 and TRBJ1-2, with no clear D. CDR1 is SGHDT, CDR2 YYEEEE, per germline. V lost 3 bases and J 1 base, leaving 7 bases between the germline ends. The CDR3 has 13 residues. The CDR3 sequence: CASSSGNNYGYTF. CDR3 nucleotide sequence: TGTGCCAGCAGCTCCGGGAATAACTATGGCTACACCTTC.

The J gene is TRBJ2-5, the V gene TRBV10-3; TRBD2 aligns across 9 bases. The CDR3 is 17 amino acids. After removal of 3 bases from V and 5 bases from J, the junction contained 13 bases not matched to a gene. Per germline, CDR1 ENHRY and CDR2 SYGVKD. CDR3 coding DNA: TGTGCCATCAGTGACCTCCCATCGCGGGGGGGCCGGGAGACCCAGTACTTC. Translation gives CAISDLPSRGGRETQYF.

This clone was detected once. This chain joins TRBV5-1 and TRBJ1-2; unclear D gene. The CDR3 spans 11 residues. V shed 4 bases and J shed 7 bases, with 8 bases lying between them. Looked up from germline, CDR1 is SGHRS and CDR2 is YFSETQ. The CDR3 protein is CASSLNGGYTF. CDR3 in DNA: TGCGCCAGCAGCCTAAACGGTGGCTACACCTTC.

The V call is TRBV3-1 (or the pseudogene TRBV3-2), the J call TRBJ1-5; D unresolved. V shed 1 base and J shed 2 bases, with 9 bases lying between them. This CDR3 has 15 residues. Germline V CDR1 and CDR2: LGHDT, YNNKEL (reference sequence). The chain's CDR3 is CASSQGAVRNQPQHF. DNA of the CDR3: TGTGCCAGCAGCCAAGGAGCAGTTCGCAATCAGCCCCAGCATTTT.

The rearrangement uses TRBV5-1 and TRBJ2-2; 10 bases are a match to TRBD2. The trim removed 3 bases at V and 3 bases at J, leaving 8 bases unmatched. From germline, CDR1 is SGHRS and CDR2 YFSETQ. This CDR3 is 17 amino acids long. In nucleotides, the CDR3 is TGCGCCAGCAGCTCCGGGACTAGCGTTACGTACACCGGGGAGCTGTTTTTT. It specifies CASSSGTSVTYTGELFF.

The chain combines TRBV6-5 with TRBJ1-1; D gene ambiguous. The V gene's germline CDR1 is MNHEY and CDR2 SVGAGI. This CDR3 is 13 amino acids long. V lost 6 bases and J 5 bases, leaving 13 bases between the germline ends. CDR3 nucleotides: TGTGCCAGCAGCGCCTCGGGTGGGACTGAAGCTTTCTTT. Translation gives CASSASGGTEAFF.

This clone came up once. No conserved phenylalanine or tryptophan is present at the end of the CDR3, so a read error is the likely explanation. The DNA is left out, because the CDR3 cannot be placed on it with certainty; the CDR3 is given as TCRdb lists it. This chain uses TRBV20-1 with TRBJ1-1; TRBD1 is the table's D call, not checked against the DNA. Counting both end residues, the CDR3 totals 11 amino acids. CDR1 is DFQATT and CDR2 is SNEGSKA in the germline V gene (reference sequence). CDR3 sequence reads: CSATYPTGTAV.

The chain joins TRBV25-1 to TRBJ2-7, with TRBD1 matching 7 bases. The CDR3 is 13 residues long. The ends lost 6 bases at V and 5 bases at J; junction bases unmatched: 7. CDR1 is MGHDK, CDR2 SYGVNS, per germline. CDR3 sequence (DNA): TGTGCCAGCAGCTTGACAGGGCCCAACGAGCAGTACTTC. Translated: CASSLTGPNEQYF.

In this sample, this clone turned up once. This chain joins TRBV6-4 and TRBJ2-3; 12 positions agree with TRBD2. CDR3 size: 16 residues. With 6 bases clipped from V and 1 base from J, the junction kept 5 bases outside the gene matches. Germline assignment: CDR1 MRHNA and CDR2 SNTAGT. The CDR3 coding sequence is TGTGCCAGCAGAAAGACTAGCGGGAGTGGCACAGATACGCAGTATTTT. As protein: CASRKTSGSGTDTQYF.

The DNA for the CDR3 is TGCGCCAGCAGCTTAAACCTACACGGGGAAAAACTGTTTTTT. The encoded protein is CASSLNLHGEKLFF. The V call is TRBV5-1, the J call TRBJ1-4; D call uncertain. Trimming stripped 2 bases from V and 8 bases from J, with 13 bases between. The length of the CDR3 is 14 residues. CDR1 is SGHRS and CDR2 is YFSETQ in the germline V gene.

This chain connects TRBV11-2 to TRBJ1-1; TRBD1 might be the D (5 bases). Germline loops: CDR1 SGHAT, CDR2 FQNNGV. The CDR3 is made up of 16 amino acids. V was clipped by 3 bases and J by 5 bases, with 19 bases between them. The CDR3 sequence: CASSFNGGFMATEAFF. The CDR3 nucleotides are TGTGCCAGCAGCTTCAACGGGGGGTTTATGGCAACTGAAGCTTTCTTT. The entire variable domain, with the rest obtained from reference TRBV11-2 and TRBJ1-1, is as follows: EAGVAQSPRYKIIEKRQSVAFWCNPISGHATLYWYQQILGQGPKLLIQFQNNGVVDDSQLPKDRFSAERLKGVDSTLKIQPAKLEDSAVYLCASSFNGGFMATEAFFGQGTRLTVV.

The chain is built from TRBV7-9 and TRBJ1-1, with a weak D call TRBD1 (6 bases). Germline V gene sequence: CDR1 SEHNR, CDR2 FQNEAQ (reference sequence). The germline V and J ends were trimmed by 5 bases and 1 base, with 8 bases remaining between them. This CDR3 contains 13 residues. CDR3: CASSQTGNTEAFF. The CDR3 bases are TGTGCCAGCAGCCAGACAGGGAACACTGAAGCTTTCTTT.

The CDR3 DNA is TGTGCCAGTAGTAGAGGGGACAGGGGAAATAATTCACCCCTCCACTTT. This translates into CASSRGDRGNNSPLHF. The chain is built from TRBV19 and TRBJ1-6; TRBD1 aligns across 10 bases. J gave up 5 bases and V 4 bases, and 5 bases lay outside the gene matches. Germline lookup yields CDR1 LNHDA and CDR2 SQIVND (reference sequence). The length of the CDR3 is 16 residues.

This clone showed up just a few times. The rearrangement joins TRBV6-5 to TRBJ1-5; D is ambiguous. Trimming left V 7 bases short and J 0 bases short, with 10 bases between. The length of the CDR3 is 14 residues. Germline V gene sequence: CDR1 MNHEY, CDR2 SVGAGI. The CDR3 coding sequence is TGTGCCAGCACCCGCGCGGGTAGCAATCAGCCCCAGCATTTT. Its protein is CASTRAGSNQPQHF.